The clone carrying this T cell receptor beta chain was recorded a few times. Additional DNA sequences in this sample encode the identical CDR3. The data derive from a study of blood T cell repertoires in COVID-19. Looking at the study overall: Sites in the United States, Italy and Spain provided acute and convalescent COVID-19 samples.

CDR3 length equals 16 residues. Trimming pared 0 bases from V and 5 bases from J, leaving 17 bases between. Germline CDR1 LNHNV, CDR2 YYDKDF (reference sequence). The data were produced by immunoSEQ multiplex PCR, yet TCRdb's version contains in-frame clones alone and is incomplete. This sample has under 120,000 clones, with 69% found just once. This chain joins TRBV15 and TRBJ2-7; TRBD1 is a possible D gene (5 bases). Sequences were obtained from peripheral blood. This clonotype was sampled from an elderly man with acute or convalescent COVID-19. CDR3 amino acids: CATSRETAGNINEQYF. CDR3 in DNA: TGTGCCACCAGCAGAGAGACCGCAGGGAATATCAACGAGCAGTACTTC.